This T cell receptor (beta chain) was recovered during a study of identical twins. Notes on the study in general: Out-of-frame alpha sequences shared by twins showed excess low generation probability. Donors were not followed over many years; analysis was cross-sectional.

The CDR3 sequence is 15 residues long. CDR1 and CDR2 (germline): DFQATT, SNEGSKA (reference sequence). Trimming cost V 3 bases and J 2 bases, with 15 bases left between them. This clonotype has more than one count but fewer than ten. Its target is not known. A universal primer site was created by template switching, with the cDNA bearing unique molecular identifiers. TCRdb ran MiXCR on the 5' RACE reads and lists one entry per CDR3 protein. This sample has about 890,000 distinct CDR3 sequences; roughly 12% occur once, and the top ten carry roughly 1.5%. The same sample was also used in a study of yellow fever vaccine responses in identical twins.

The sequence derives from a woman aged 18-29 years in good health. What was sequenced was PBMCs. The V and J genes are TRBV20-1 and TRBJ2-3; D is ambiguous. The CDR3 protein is CSASRPRTPTDTQYF. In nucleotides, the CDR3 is TGCAGTGCTAGTCGTCCTAGAACTCCCACAGATACGCAGTATTTT.